This is a list of T cell receptor beta chains from one sample in a study of shared clonotypes between healthy human individuals. Sequenced by immunoSEQ multiplex PCR; TCRdb stores in-frame clones only, minus some. The sample yields 2 million to 2.5 million clones, about 92% seen once. Sequenced sample: naive CD8+ T cells from PBMCs. The source of these receptors is a man in his late teens or twenties in good health. Some clones in this sample may be carry-over from other donors' samples. Both conserved end residues are part of each CDR3. A D gene is named only where the DNA matches it firmly. Clone size, where shown, is once, few, many, or a class for clones that have expanded.

once	TRBV28	TRBJ2-6	.	CASSPGTLSGANVLTF	TGTGCCAGCAGTCCCGGGACCCTCTCTGGGGCCAACGTCCTGACTTTC
few	TRBV28	TRBJ1-5	.	CASKVSHSNQPQHF	TGTGCCAGCAAAGTCAGCCATAGCAATCAGCCCCAGCATTTT
.	TRBV11-3	TRBJ2-1	.	CASSFSDNEQFF	TGTGCCAGCAGCTTTAGCGACAATGAGCAGTTCTTC
.	TRBV28	TRBJ2-5	TRBD1	CASTLTGGGQTQYF	TGTGCCAGCACTTTGACAGGGGGTGGACAGACCCAGTACTTC
.	TRBV7-2	TRBJ2-7	.	CASSFTVNRVSYEQYF	TGTGCCAGCAGCTTTACGGTTAACAGGGTCTCCTACGAGCAGTACTTC
.	TRBV19	TRBJ2-5	TRBD2	CASSSRLAAGETQYF	TGTGCCAGTAGTAGCAGGCTAGCGGCGGGGGAGACCCAGTACTTC
.	TRBV2	TRBJ2-7	.	CASKEVPDSAAEQYF	TGTGCCAGCAAAGAAGTCCCTGATTCAGCCGCCGAGCAGTACTTC
.	TRBV28	TRBJ2-1	TRBD2	CASSPQGIAGEAEGEQFF	TGTGCCAGCAGTCCCCAGGGGATAGCGGGGGAAGCGGAGGGTGAGCAGTTCTTC
.	TRBV2	TRBJ2-7	.	CASMGGPTYEQYF	TGTGCCAGCATGGGCGGGCCAACCTACGAGCAGTACTTC
.	TRBV6-1	TRBJ2-7	.	CASSDQSVGIDEQYF	TGTGCCAGCAGTGACCAGAGCGTAGGTATTGACGAGCAGTACTTC
.	TRBV9	TRBJ2-3	.	CASSVVGLDTDTQYF	TGTGCCAGCAGCGTAGTAGGACTCGACACAGATACGCAGTATTTT
.	TRBV5-1	TRBJ1-2	TRBD1	CAILLGTGGTRGYTF	TGCGCCATCCTCCTGGGGACAGGGGGCACTCGGGGCTACACCTTC
.	TRBV6-5	TRBJ2-7	.	CASAYWGTQLDEQYF	TGTGCCAGCGCCTACTGGGGGACTCAGTTGGATGAGCAGTACTTC
.	TRBV7-7	TRBJ2-7	.	CASKNTQPRQENYEQYF	TGTGCCAGCAAAAACACGCAGCCCCGGCAGGAGAACTACGAGCAGTACTTC
.	TRBV2	TRBJ1-2	.	CARTVTDIHYGYTF	TGTGCCCGAACCGTGACAGATATACACTATGGCTACACCTTC
once	TRBV6-1	TRBJ2-1	.	CASSEARNGFNEQFF	TGTGCCAGCAGTGAAGCCAGGAACGGATTCAATGAGCAGTTCTTC
once	TRBV19	TRBJ2-7	TRBD2	CASSISPAGDYSSYEQYF	TGTGCCAGTAGTATTTCTCCAGCCGGGGACTACAGCTCCTACGAGCAGTACTTC
.	TRBV27	TRBJ1-2	TRBD1	CASSGRDSSLTGYTF	TGTGCCAGCAGTGGTAGGGACAGCTCCCTTACTGGCTACACCTTC
.	TRBV7-3	TRBJ1-2	.	CASSFRPIYGYTF	TGTGCCAGCAGCTTTAGACCAATCTATGGCTACACCTTC
.	TRBV7-9	TRBJ2-3	.	CASSLVPVSGTGDTQYF	TGTGCCAGCAGCTTAGTACCCGTTTCGGGGACGGGGGATACGCAGTATTTT
.	TRBV5-1	TRBJ2-7	.	CASSYARSYEQYF	TGCGCCAGCAGCTATGCGCGCTCCTACGAGCAGTACTTC
.	TRBV19	TRBJ2-1	TRBD2	CASSMKREGLENEQFF	TGTGCCAGTAGTATGAAGCGGGAGGGCCTTGAGAATGAGCAGTTCTTC
.	TRBV30	TRBJ2-1	.	CAWIRRAESINEQFF	TGTGCCTGGATTCGTCGAGCGGAGTCCATCAATGAGCAGTTCTTC
.	TRBV9	TRBJ1-4	.	CASSDGIGVDEKLFF	TGTGCCAGCAGCGACGGTATCGGGGTGGACGAAAAACTGTTTTTT
.	TRBV7-3	TRBJ2-7	TRBD2	CASSLSAGGLNEQYF	TGTGCCAGCAGCTTAAGTGCGGGAGGTCTAAACGAGCAGTACTTC
.	TRBV27	TRBJ2-2	TRBD2	CASSSSGSNTGELFF	TGTGCCAGCAGTTCTAGCGGCTCGAACACCGGGGAGCTGTTTTTT
.	TRBV27	TRBJ1-1	.	CASSSHRRNTEAFF	TGTGCCAGCAGTTCCCATCGGAGGAACACTGAAGCTTTCTTT
.	TRBV28	TRBJ2-1	TRBD2	CASSLKLAGPSYNEQFF	TGTGCCAGCAGTTTAAAACTAGCGGGACCCTCCTACAATGAGCAGTTCTTC
.	TRBV19	TRBJ1-2	.	CASSKEGGDYGYTF	TGTGCCAGTAGTAAGGAGGGAGGCGACTATGGCTACACCTTC
.	TRBV5-4	TRBJ1-1	.	CASSSGPGRLPTMNTEAFF	TGTGCCAGCAGCTCTGGGCCTGGAAGGCTCCCCACCATGAACACTGAAGCTTTCTTT
.	TRBV19	TRBJ1-2	TRBD1	CASKPWGQGEFGYTF	TGTGCCAGTAAGCCTTGGGGACAGGGGGAATTTGGCTACACCTTC
.	TRBV21-1	TRBJ1-5	.	CASSKKEEEPQHF	TGTGCCAGCAGCAAAAAGGAAGAGGAGCCCCAGCATTTT
.	TRBV13	TRBJ1-5	.	CASSLGWGDGNQPQHF	TGTGCCAGCAGCTTAGGCTGGGGGGACGGCAATCAGCCCCAGCATTTT
.	TRBV11-2	TRBJ2-1	.	CASSSLGVGEQFF	TGTGCCAGCAGCTCACTGGGAGTAGGGGAGCAGTTCTTC
once	TRBV29-1	TRBJ2-5	TRBD1	CSVDRDREGETQYF	TGCAGCGTTGACCGGGACAGGGAAGGAGAGACCCAGTACTTC
.	TRBV10-3	TRBJ1-3	TRBD1	CAIRRDLQGDPNSGNTIYF	TGTGCCATCAGGAGAGATCTACAGGGGGACCCCAACTCTGGAAACACCATATATTTT
.	TRBV15	TRBJ2-1	TRBD2	CATSRRLAGDNEQFF	TGTGCCACCAGCCGGCGACTAGCGGGGGACAATGAGCAGTTCTTC
few	TRBV7-9	TRBJ2-7	.	CASSAGDNSYEQYF	TGTGCCAGCAGCGCGGGGGACAACTCCTACGAGCAGTACTTC
.	TRBV4-2	TRBJ1-5	TRBD1	CASSQEAGDSQRPQHF	TGTGCCAGCAGCCAAGAAGCCGGGGACAGCCAAAGGCCCCAGCATTTT
few	TRBV30	TRBJ1-1	.	CAVEFTEAFF	TGTGCGGTGGAGTTCACTGAAGCTTTCTTT
.	TRBV5-6	TRBJ2-7	TRBD1	CASSLDPGQGANEQYF	TGTGCCAGCAGCTTAGACCCGGGACAGGGTGCGAACGAGCAGTACTTC